The 23 T cell receptor beta chains below come from one sample, sequenced in a study of T cells in localized non-small cell lung cancer. Here immunoSEQ multiplex PCR was the method, and the copy in TCRdb shows in-frame clones only, minus some. The profile shows 30,000 to 40,000 clones, 75% to 90% of them singletons. The sample in question was peripheral blood, obtained before any cancer treatment. The receptors shown here come from a man aged 40 to 70 with stage I lung adenocarcinoma.

This clone showed up just once. The gene calls are TRBV5-1 and TRBJ1-2; D unclear. The CDR3 spans 15 residues. V was trimmed by 3 bases and J by 5 bases, leaving 17 bases between them. Germline loops: CDR1 SGHRS, CDR2 YFSETQ. CDR3 sequence (DNA): TGCGCCAGCAGCTCCCTTGGGGAGGCGCCGTATGGCTACACCTTC. This translates into CASSSLGEAPYGYTF.

This chain uses TRBV27 with TRBJ2-7; D possibly corresponds to TRBD2 (6 bases). V gave up 6 bases and J gave up 0 bases, with 12 bases separating them. The CDR3 is 14 residues long. The germline CDR1 and CDR2 sequences are MNHEY and SMNVEV (reference sequence). The CDR3 loop reads CASRGLRDSYEQYF. The CDR3, as DNA: TGTGCCAGCAGGGGACTGCGGGACTCCTACGAGCAGTACTTC.

The chain has TRBV28 and TRBJ1-5; D gene uncertain. Trimming removed 7 bases at V and 0 bases at J, with 13 bases between. The germline gives CDR1 MDHEN, CDR2 SYDVKM. This CDR3 is built from 15 residues. CDR3 bases: TGTGCCAGCACCCGCTCCGTCTATAGCAATCAGCCCCAGCATTTT. This sequence encodes CASTRSVYSNQPQHF.

The sample holds one count of this clone. The gene calls are TRBV6-1 and TRBJ1-5; D gene ambiguous. V was cut by 0 bases and J by 7 bases, with 10 bases left in between. CDR1 and CDR2 from the germline V gene are MNHNS and SASEGT. The CDR3 is made up of 14 amino acids. The CDR3 is CASSEAPGFQPQHF. As DNA, the CDR3 is TGTGCCAGCAGTGAAGCGCCAGGTTTCCAGCCCCAGCATTTT.

The rearrangement links TRBV19 to TRBJ1-5; D uncertain. The germline V gene has CDR1 LNHDA and CDR2 SQIVND (reference sequence). This CDR3 contains 15 residues. V dropped 7 bases and J dropped 2 bases, with 15 bases sitting between them. The CDR3 here is CASKETPVGNQPQHF. The CDR3 coding sequence is TGTGCCAGTAAGGAGACGCCCGTGGGCAATCAGCCCCAGCATTTT.

Comments on this clone: Other DNA sequences in the sample encode the same CDR3. V is TRBV2 and J is TRBJ2-7, with 9 bases aligning to TRBD1. V gave up 6 bases and J gave up 3 bases; unmatched junction bases: 3. There are 13 residues in the CDR3. The germline CDR1 and CDR2 sequences are SNHLY and FYNNEI. CDR3 protein: CASRRDRDYEQYF. For the CDR3, the DNA is TGTGCCAGCAGGCGGGACAGGGACTACGAGCAGTACTTC.

The CDR3 spells CASSPPQGSSYNEQFF. The CDR3 nucleotides read TGTGCCAGCAGCCCCCCACAGGGGAGTTCCTACAATGAGCAGTTCTTC. The rearrangement joins TRBV27 to TRBJ2-1; 7 nucleotides align to TRBD1. The trim removed 6 bases at V and 1 base at J, leaving 9 bases unmatched. The V gene's germline CDR1 is MNHEY and CDR2 SMNVEV (reference sequence). This CDR3 region has 16 residues.

The chain employs TRBV2 and TRBJ2-5, with 13 bases fitting TRBD2. CDR3 length: 18 amino acids. Unmatched junction bases numbered 8, after V lost 2 bases and J lost 2 bases. CDR1 is SNHLY and CDR2 is FYNNEI in the germline V gene. CDR3 in DNA: TGTGCCAGCAGTGAAATCATAGGGACTAGCGGGAATCAAGAGACCCAGTACTTC. Residues: CASSEIIGTSGNQETQYF.

The chain couples TRBV28 to TRBJ2-5, with 8 nucleotides matching TRBD1. After removal of 4 bases from V and 5 bases from J, the junction contained 6 bases not matched to a gene. Germline V CDR1 and CDR2: MDHEN, SYDVKM. The CDR3 consists of 14 residues. As DNA, the CDR3 is TGTGCCAGCAGTTACAGGGGGAGAGGGGAGACCCAGTACTTC. Its translation: CASSYRGRGETQYF.

V and J are TRBV11-1 and TRBJ2-7; TRBD1 might be the D (6 bases). This CDR3 is built from 16 residues. Trimming pared 4 bases from V and 3 bases from J, leaving 19 bases between. The germline V gene has CDR1 SGHAT and CDR2 FQDESV (reference sequence). The CDR3 sequence is CASSSHIQGAGYEQYF. The CDR3, as DNA: TGTGCCAGCAGCTCCCACATACAGGGTGCAGGCTACGAGCAGTACTTC.

This chain links TRBV7-9 with TRBJ2-2, with 14 positions matching TRBD2. The V gene's germline CDR1 is SEHNR and CDR2 FQNEAQ (reference sequence). The CDR3 is 16 amino acids. Trimming took 5 bases from V and 6 from J; bases not matched to a gene: 5. CDR3 DNA: TGTGCCAGCAGCGCCTCGACTAGCGGGAGGGCCGGGGAGCTGTTTTTT. This gives the protein CASSASTSGRAGELFF.

The gene calls are TRBV5-4 and TRBJ2-5; 7 bases are shared with TRBD2. Germline CDR1 SGHNT, CDR2 YYREEE (reference sequence). The trim removed 0 bases at V and 2 bases at J, leaving 10 bases unmatched. The CDR3 is 17 amino acids. The CDR3 is CASSLAGRELGQETQYF. The CDR3 DNA reads as TGTGCCAGCAGCTTGGCCGGGCGGGAGTTGGGACAAGAGACCCAGTACTTC. Based on the CDR3 plus reference TRBV5-4 and TRBJ2-5, the full variable domain is ETGVTQSPTHLIKTRGQQVTLRCSSQSGHNTVSWYQQALGQGPQFIFQYYREEENGRGNFPPRFSGLQFPNYSSELNVNALELDDSALYLCASSLAGRELGQETQYFGPGTRLLVL.

V and J are TRBV2 and TRBJ1-5; D not certain. The germline V gene encodes CDR1 SNHLY and CDR2 FYNNEI. CDR3 size: 13 residues. V dropped 7 bases and J dropped 9 bases, with 16 bases sitting between them. CDR3 bases: TGTGCCAGCAAGGGTAACCCAGGTACGCCCCAGCATTTT. It translates to CASKGNPGTPQHF. Based on the CDR3 plus reference TRBV2 and TRBJ1-5, the full variable domain is EPEVTQTPSHQVTQMGQEVILRCVPISNHLYFYWYRQILGQKVEFLVSFYNNEISEKSEIFDDQFSVERPDGSNFTLKIRSTKLEDSAMYFCASKGNPGTPQHFGDGTRLSIL.

V usage is TRBV19 and J usage is TRBJ2-7; D gene uncertain. There are 11 residues in the CDR3. Germline CDR1 LNHDA, CDR2 SQIVND (reference sequence). The V and J ends lost 3 bases and 4 bases respectively, with 4 bases between them. This CDR3 reads CASSIGYEQYF. CDR3 nucleotides: TGTGCCAGTAGTATCGGGTACGAGCAGTACTTC.

The rearrangement links TRBV27 to TRBJ1-1; a possible D gene is TRBD1 (5 bases). In germline, CDR1 is MNHEY, CDR2 SMNVEV (reference sequence). The germline V and J ends were trimmed by 5 bases and 0 bases, with 13 bases remaining between them. This CDR3 spans 15 amino acids. The CDR3 sequence: CASSGVQAMNTEAFF. The CDR3 nucleotides read TGTGCCAGCAGTGGAGTACAGGCCATGAACACTGAAGCTTTCTTT.

V gene TRBV7-6 combines with J gene TRBJ2-7; D not resolved. The CDR3 spans 13 residues. V shed 4 bases and J shed 3 bases, with 10 bases lying between them. Looked up from germline, CDR1 is SGHVS and CDR2 is FNYEAQ. The CDR3 DNA follows: TGTGCCAGCAGCTCTAGGTACAACTACGAGCAGTACTTC. Its translation is CASSSRYNYEQYF.

V and J are TRBV30 and TRBJ1-3; D not certain. The CDR3 extends over 13 amino acids. V dropped 5 bases and J dropped 4 bases, with 12 bases sitting between them. Germline V gene sequence: CDR1 GTSNPN, CDR2 SVGIG (reference sequence). The CDR3 loop reads CAWSMWHGNTIYF. The CDR3 coding sequence is TGTGCCTGGTCAATGTGGCACGGAAACACCATATATTTT.

The CDR3 loop reads CASSATGTTNEQFF. The CDR3 nucleotides are TGTGCCAGCAGCGCAACCGGGACTACCAATGAGCAGTTCTTC. This chain uses TRBV9 with TRBJ2-1; 7 bases match TRBD2. Looked up from germline, CDR1 is SGDLS and CDR2 is YYNGEE. V shed 3 bases, J shed 6 bases, and the junction held 6 bases outside the gene matches. This CDR3 comprises 14 residues.

Only one count was recorded for this clone. The chain uses TRBV5-4 and TRBJ1-1; D is unresolved. CDR3 length: 14 amino acids. The V gene's germline CDR1 is SGHNT and CDR2 YYREEE (reference sequence). V was shortened by 4 bases and J by 4 bases, with 14 bases between the two germline ends. The CDR3 DNA reads TGTGCCAGCAGCCAATCTAAGGGCTCCACTGAAGCTTTCTTT. Its translation: CASSQSKGSTEAFF.

This clone was seen just once. The V and J genes are TRBV28 and TRBJ1-5; 10 nucleotides line up with TRBD1. The CDR3 spans 16 residues. Germline assignment: CDR1 MDHEN and CDR2 SYDVKM. V gave up 5 bases and J gave up 2 bases; unmatched junction bases: 6. The CDR3 region is CASSISGTGGNQPQHF. CDR3 DNA: TGTGCCAGCAGTATCTCCGGGACAGGGGGCAATCAGCCCCAGCATTTT.

The chain couples TRBV19 to TRBJ2-7, with TRBD1 as a possible D gene (6 bases). Germline CDR1 reads LNHDA; CDR2 reads SQIVND (reference sequence). The length of the CDR3 is 14 residues. V was clipped by 7 bases and J by 2 bases, with 15 bases between them. CDR3 sequence reads: CASTPDRWTYEQYF. The CDR3 DNA follows: TGTGCCAGTACCCCTGACAGGTGGACCTACGAGCAGTACTTC.

V gene TRBV5-6 combines with J gene TRBJ2-7; 7 bases map to TRBD1. Germline loops: CDR1 SGHDT, CDR2 YYEEEE. The J segment lost 5 bases and the V segment lost 0 bases, leaving 5 bases of the junction unmatched. This CDR3 spans 14 amino acids. CDR3 sequence (DNA): TGTGCCAGCAGCTTGGTCAGGGGGAGCAACGAGCAGTACTTC. Its protein is CASSLVRGSNEQYF.

The chain recombines TRBV18 with TRBJ2-5; 7 positions match TRBD1. J gave up 2 bases and V 6 bases, and 6 bases lay outside the gene matches. Per germline, CDR1 KGHSH and CDR2 LQKENI. The CDR3 consists of 14 residues. Written as DNA, the CDR3 is TGTGCCAGCTCGCTTTCGGGACAGCAAGAGACCCAGTACTTC. It yields the protein CASSLSGQQETQYF.